Each of the 5 T cell receptor beta chains below was sequenced from the same sample in a study of cytomegalovirus exposure and HLA in healthy donors. 13 Jbeta primers and 60 Vbeta primers were used for the PCR. Only in-frame clones appear in the TCRdb table, and some are missing; sequencing was by immunoSEQ multiplex PCR. The sample consists of fewer than 200,000 clones, around 80% of them appearing once. Sequences were obtained from PBMCs. These receptors all come from a woman aged 45-60 years in good health and CMV-seropositive.

The rearrangement links TRBV7-9 to TRBJ1-5; D uncertain. Per the germline V gene, CDR1 is SEHNR and CDR2 is FQNEAQ (reference sequence). This CDR3 region has 14 residues. The V end was cut by 5 bases, the J end by 7 bases, with 15 bases between. CDR3 loop: CASSKNGKEQPQHF. The CDR3 coding sequence is TGTGCCAGCAGCAAGAACGGGAAGGAACAGCCCCAGCATTTT.

This chain uses TRBV6-5 with TRBJ2-4; a possible D gene is TRBD1 (5 bases). CDR1 MNHEY and CDR2 SVGAGI come from the germline V gene. The CDR3 sequence is 15 residues long. V dropped 3 bases and J dropped 3 bases, with 12 bases sitting between them. CDR3 protein: CASSYDSLSKNIQYF. CDR3 sequence (DNA): TGTGCCAGCAGTTATGACAGTTTGAGCAAAAACATTCAGTACTTC.

Of note for this clone: A junction end diverges from the germline sequence, so it may reflect a read error. The CDR3 loop is CVSSGGTGGPSGANVLTF. The CDR3 DNA sequence: TGCGTCAGCAGCGGAGGGACAGGGGGCCCGTCTGGGGCCAACGTCCTGACTTTC. The V gene is TRBV5-1, the J gene TRBJ2-6; 12 bases are a match to TRBD1. The CDR3 has 18 residues. The germline V gene encodes CDR1 SGHRS and CDR2 YFSETQ.

The chain recombines TRBV5-1 with TRBJ2-5; 9 positions match TRBD1. The J call may not be correct, given that the DNA end is closer to TRBJ2-7. Germline-derived CDR1 and CDR2 are SGHRS and YFSETQ. This CDR3 has 17 amino acids. The CDR3 nucleotides are TGCGCCAGCAGCAAGGGACAGGGCGCCTTAACCTCCTACGAGCAGTACTTC. Protein product: CASSKGQGALTSYEQYF.

V usage is TRBV7-9 and J usage is TRBJ2-1; 8 bases agree with TRBD2. V lost 7 bases, J lost 6 bases, and 8 bases stayed unmatched. CDR3 length equals 14 residues. The germline V gene has CDR1 SEHNR and CDR2 FQNEAQ (reference sequence). The CDR3 nucleotides are TGTGCCAGCACCGACCCGGGGGGGGCCAATGAGCAGTTCTTC. Protein sequence: CASTDPGGANEQFF.